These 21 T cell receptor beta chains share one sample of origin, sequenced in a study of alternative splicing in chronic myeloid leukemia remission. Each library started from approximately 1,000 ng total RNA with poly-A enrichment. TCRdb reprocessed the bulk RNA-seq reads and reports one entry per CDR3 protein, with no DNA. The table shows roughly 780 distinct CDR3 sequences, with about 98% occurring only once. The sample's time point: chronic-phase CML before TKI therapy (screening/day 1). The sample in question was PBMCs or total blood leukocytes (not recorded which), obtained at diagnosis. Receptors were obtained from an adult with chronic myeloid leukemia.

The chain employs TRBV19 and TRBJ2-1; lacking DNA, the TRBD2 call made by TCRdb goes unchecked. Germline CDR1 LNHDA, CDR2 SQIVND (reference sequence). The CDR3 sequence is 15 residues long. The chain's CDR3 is CASSLAWGRTSEQFF. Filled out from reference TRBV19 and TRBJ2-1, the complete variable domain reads DGGITQSPKYLFRKEGQNVTLSCEQNLNHDAMYWYRQDPGQGLRLIYYSQIVNDFQKGDIAEGYSVSREKKESFPLTVTSAQKNPTAFYLCASSLAWGRTSEQFFGPGTRLTVL.

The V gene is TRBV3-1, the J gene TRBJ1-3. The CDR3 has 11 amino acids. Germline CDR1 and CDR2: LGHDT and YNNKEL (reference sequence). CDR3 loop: CASSQVNTIYF.

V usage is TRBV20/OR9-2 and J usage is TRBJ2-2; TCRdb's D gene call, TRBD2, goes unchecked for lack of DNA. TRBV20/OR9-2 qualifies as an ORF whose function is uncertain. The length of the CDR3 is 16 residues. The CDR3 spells CSARVFGTQDTGELFF.

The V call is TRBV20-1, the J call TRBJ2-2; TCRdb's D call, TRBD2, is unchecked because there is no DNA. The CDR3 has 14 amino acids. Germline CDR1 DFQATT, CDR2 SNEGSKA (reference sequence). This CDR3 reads CSAWDRGNTGELFF.

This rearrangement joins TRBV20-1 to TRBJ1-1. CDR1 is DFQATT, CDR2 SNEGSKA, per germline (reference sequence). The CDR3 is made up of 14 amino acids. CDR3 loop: CSARKARRNTEAFF.

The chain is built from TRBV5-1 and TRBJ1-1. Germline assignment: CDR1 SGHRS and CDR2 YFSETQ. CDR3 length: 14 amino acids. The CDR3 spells CASSTQGGWTEAFF.

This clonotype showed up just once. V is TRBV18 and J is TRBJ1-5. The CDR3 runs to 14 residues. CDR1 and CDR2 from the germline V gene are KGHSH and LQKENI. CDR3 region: CASSGGGGNQPQHF.

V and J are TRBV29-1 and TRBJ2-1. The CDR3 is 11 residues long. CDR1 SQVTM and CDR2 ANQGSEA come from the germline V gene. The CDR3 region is CSVGLYNEQFF.

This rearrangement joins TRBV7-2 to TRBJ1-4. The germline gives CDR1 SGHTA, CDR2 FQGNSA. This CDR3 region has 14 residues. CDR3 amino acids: CASSFRQGFEELFF. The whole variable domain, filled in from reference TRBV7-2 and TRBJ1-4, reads GAGVSQSPSNKVTEKGKDVELRCDPISGHTALYWYRQSLGQGLEFLIYFQGNSAPDKSGLPSDRFSAERTGGSVSTLTIQRTQQEDSAVYLCASSFRQGFEELFFGSGTQLSVL.

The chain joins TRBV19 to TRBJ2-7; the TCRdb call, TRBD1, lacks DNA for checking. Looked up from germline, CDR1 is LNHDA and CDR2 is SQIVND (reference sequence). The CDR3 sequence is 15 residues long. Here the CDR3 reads CASRRSGQGSYEQYF.

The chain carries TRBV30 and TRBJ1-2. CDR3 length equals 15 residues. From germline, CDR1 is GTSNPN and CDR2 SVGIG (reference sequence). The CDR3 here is CAWSDRTARGYGYTF.

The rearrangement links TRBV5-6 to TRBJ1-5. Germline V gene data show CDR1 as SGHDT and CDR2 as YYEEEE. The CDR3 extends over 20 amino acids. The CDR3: CASSLPEGNRANREPQPQHF. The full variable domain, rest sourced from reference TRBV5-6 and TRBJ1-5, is DAGVTQSPTHLIKTRGQQVTLRCSPKSGHDTVSWYQQALGQGPQFIFQYYEEEERQRGNFPDRFSGHQFPNYSSELNVNALLLGDSALYLCASSLPEGNRANREPQPQHFGDGTRLSIL.

CDR3 residues: CSAREGASGRNEQYF. This sequence joins TRBV20-1 and TRBJ2-7; the TCRdb call, TRBD2, lacks DNA for checking. CDR3 length: 15 residues. The germline gives CDR1 DFQATT, CDR2 SNEGSKA (reference sequence).

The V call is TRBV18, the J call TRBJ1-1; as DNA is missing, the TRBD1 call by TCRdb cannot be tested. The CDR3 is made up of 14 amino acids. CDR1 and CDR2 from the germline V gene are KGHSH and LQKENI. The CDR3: CASSPQQGNTEAFF.

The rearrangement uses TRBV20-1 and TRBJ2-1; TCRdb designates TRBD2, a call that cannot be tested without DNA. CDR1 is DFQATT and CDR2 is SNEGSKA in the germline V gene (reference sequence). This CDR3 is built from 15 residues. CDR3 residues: CSARGGSFSYNEQFF.

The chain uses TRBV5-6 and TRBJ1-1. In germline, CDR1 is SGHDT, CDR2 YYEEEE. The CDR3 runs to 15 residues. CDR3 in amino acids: CASSVGGRRNTEAFF.

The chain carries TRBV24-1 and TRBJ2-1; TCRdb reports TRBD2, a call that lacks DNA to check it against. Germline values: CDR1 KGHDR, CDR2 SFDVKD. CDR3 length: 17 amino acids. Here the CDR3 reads CATSALGRGNLGGEQFF.

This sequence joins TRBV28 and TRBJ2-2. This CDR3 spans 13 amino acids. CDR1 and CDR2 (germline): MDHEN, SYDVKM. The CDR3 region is CASSPTPFGELFF. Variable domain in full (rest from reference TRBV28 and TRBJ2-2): DVKVTQSSRYLVKRTGEKVFLECVQDMDHENMFWYRQDPGLGLRLIYFSYDVKMKEKGDIPEGYSVSREKKERFSLILESASTNQTSMYLCASSPTPFGELFFGEGSRLTVL.

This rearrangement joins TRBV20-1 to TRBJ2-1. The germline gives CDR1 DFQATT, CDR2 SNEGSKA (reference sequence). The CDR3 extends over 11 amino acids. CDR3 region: CSARLLNEQFF.

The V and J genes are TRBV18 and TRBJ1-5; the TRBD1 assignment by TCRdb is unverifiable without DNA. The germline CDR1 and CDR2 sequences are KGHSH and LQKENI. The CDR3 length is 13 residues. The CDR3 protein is CASSRDRDQPQHF.

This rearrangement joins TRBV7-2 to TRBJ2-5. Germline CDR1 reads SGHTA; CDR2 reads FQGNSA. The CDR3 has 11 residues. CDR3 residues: CASSLDETQYF.